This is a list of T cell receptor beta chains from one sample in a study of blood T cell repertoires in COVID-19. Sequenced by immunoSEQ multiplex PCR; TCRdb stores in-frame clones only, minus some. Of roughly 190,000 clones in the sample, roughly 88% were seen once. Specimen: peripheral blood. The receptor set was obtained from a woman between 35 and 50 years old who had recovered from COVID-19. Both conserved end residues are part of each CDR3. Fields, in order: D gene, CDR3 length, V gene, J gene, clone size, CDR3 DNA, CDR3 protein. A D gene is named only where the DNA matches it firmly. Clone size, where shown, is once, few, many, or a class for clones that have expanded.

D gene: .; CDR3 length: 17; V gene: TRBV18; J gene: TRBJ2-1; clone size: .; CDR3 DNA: TGTGCCAGCTCACCGAACATCAGGGAGGCATCCTACAATGAGCAGTTCTTC; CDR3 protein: CASSPNIREASYNEQFF
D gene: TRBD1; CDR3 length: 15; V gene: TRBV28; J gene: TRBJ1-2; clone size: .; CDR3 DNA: TGTGCCAGCAGTCCCCAGGGGGCTTCTAACTATGGCTACACCTTC; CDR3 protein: CASSPQGASNYGYTF
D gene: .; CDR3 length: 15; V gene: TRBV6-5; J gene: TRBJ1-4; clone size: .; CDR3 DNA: TGTGCCAGCAGCAATGTGCAGGGCGCTAATGAAAAACTGTTTTTT; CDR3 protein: CASSNVQGANEKLFF
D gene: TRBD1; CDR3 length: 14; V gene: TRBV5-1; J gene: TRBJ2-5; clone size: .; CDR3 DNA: TGCGCCAGCAGCCGACAGGGGGGTCAAGAGACCCAGTACTTC; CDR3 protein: CASSRQGGQETQYF
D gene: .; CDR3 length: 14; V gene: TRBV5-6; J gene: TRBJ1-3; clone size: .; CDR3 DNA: TGTGCCAGCAGCCTTATTAGCTCTGGAAACACCATATATTTT; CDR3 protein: CASSLISSGNTIYF
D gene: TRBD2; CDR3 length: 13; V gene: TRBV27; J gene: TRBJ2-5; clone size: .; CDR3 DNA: TGTGCCAGCAGGGGGACTAGCGAGGAGACCCAGTACTTC; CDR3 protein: CASRGTSEETQYF
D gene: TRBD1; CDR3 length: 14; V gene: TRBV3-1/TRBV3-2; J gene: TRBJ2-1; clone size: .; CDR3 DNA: TGTGCCAGCAGCGCTACCGACAGGGGCAATGAGCAGTTCTTC; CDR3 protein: CASSATDRGNEQFF
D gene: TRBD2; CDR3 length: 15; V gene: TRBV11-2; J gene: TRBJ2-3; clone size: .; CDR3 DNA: TGTGCCAGCAGCTATGGACTAGCGGGAGCAGATACGCAGTATTTT; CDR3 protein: CASSYGLAGADTQYF
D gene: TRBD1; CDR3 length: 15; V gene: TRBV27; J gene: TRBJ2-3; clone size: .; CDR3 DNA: TGTGCCAGCAGTTTACGGACAGGGAGCACAGATACGCAGTATTTT; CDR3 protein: CASSLRTGSTDTQYF
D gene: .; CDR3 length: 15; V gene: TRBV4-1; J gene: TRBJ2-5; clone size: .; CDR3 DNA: TGCGCCAGCAGCCAAGATATGGATAGCTTTAGGACCCAGTACTTC; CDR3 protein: CASSQDMDSFRTQYF
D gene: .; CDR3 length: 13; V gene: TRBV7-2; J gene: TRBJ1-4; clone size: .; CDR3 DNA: TGTGCCAGCAGCATCGGCAGGGTTGAAAAACTGTTTTTT; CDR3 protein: CASSIGRVEKLFF
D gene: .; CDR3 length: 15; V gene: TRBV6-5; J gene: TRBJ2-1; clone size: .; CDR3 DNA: TGTGCCAGCAGCCGAGGACTACCCCCCTACAATGAGCAGTTCTTC; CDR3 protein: CASSRGLPPYNEQFF
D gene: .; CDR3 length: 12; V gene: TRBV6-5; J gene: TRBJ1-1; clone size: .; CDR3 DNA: TGTGCCAGCAGCCAGATGGGGCCTGAAGCTTTCTTT; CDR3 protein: CASSQMGPEAFF
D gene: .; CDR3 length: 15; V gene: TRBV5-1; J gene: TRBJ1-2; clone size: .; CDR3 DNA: TGCGCCAGCAGTCCTCAAACAGGGATTTCCTATGGCTACACCTTC; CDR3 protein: CASSPQTGISYGYTF
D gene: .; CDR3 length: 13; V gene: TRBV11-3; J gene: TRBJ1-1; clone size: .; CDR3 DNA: TGTGCCAGCAGCTTAGAAGCGGAGACTGAAGCTTTCTTT; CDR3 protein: CASSLEAETEAFF
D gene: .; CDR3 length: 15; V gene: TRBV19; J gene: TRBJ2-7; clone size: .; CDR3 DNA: TGTGCCAGTAGCGACAGGTATGGCCGAGGTTACGAGCAGTACTTC; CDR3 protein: CASSDRYGRGYEQYF
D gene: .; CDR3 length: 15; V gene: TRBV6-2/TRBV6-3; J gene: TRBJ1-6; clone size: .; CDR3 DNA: TGTGCCAGCAGTTTATCCGGGGTCGATATTTCACCCCTCCACTTT; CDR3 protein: CASSLSGVDISPLHF
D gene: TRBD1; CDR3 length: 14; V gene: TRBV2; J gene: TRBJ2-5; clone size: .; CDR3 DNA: TGTGCCAGCAGCGACGGACAGGGGGCGGAAACCCAGTACTTC; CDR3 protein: CASSDGQGAETQYF
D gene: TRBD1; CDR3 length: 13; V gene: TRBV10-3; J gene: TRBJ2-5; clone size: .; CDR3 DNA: TGTGCCATCAGTATACAGGGGGCGAAGACCCAGTACTTC; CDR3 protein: CAISIQGAKTQYF
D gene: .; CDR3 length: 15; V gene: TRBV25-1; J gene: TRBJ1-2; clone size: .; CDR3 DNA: TGTGCCAGCAGTGAGGGGTTTGGACAGCTCTATGGCTACACCTTC; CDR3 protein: CASSEGFGQLYGYTF
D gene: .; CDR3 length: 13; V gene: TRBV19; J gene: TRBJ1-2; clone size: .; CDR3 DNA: TGTGCCAGTAGTTTGGGGCAGTACTATGGCTACACCTTC; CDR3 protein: CASSLGQYYGYTF
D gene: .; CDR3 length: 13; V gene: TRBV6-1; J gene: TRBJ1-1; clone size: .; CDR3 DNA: TGTGCCAGCAGTGAATCGGCAGGCCGAGAAGCTTTCTTT; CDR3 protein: CASSESAGREAFF
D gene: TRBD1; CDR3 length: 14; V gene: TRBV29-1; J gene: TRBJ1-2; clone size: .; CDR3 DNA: TGCAGCGTTGGGGTGGAGGGGGCTGACTATGGCTACACCTTC; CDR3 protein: CSVGVEGADYGYTF
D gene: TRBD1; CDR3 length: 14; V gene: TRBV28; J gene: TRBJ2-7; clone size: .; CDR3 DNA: TGTGCCAGCAGCAACGACAGGGGTATCAACGAGCAGTACTTC; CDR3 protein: CASSNDRGINEQYF
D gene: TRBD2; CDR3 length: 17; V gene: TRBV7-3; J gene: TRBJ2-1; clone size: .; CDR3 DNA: TGTGCCAGCAGCCCGGGGACTAGCGGGGAATACTACAATGAGCAGTTCTTC; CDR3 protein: CASSPGTSGEYYNEQFF
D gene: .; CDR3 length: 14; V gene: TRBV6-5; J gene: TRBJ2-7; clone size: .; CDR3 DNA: TGTGCCAGCAGTTACTTAGGGGGAAGGGGCGAGCAGTACTTC; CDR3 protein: CASSYLGGRGEQYF
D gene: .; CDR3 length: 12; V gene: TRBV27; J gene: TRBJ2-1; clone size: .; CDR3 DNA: TGTGCCAGCAGTCAAACAGGGAATGAGCAGTTCTTC; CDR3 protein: CASSQTGNEQFF
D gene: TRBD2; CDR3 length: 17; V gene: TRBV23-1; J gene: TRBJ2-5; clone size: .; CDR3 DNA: TGCGCCAGCCAAAAGCCGGCTAGCGGGAGAAGCAAAGAGACCCAGTACTTC; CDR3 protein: CASQKPASGRSKETQYF
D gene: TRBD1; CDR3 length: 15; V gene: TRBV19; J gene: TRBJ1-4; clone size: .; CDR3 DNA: TGTGCCAGTAGCCCGGACAGGGGGCGGTTTGAAAAACTGTTTTTT; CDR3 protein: CASSPDRGRFEKLFF
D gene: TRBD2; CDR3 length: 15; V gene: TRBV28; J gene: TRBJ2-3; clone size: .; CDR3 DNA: TGTGCCAGCAGGTGGGTCGGGACTACCACAGATACGCAGTATTTT; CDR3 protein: CASRWVGTTTDTQYF
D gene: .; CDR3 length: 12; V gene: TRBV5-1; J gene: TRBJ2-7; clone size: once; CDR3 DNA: TGCGCCAGCAGCTTGCAGGGTAACGAGCAGTACTTC; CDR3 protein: CASSLQGNEQYF
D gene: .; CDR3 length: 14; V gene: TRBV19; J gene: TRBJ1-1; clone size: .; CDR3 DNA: TGTGCCAGTAGTAGGGACTGGGGGAACACTGAAGCTTTCTTT; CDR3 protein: CASSRDWGNTEAFF
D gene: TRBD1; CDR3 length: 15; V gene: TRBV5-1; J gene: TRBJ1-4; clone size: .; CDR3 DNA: TGCGCCAGCAGACTCGGACAGGGAACTAATGAAAAACTGTTTTTT; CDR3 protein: CASRLGQGTNEKLFF
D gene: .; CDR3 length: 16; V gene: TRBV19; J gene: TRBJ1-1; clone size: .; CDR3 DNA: TGTGCCAGTAGTAGCTACAGGGAGAAGTACTTCACTGAAGCTTTCTTT; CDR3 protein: CASSSYREKYFTEAFF
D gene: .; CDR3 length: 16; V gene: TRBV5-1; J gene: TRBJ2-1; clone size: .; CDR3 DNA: TGCGCCAGCAGCCCTGTTGTGGGGCAGGGTAACAATGAGCAGTTCTTC; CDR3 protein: CASSPVVGQGNNEQFF
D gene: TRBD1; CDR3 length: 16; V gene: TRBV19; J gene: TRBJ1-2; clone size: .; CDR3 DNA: TGTGCCAGTAATCCGACAGGGCGATTGTTCGGCTATGGCTACACCTTC; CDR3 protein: CASNPTGRLFGYGYTF
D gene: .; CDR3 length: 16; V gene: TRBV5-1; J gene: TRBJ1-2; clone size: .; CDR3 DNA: TGCGCCAGCAGGCGGAGTGCAGGGGAAACTAACTATGGCTACACCTTC; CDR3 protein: CASRRSAGETNYGYTF
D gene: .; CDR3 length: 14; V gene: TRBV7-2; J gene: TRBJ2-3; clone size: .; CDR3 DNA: TGTGCCAGCAGCTTATCCCGCCCCGAGGGCACGCAGTATTTT; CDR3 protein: CASSLSRPEGTQYF
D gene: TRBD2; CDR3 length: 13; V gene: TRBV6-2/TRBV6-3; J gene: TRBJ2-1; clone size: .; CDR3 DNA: TGTGCCAGCCGCCCGGCTAGCGGGATGAAAGCGTTCTTC; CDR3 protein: CASRPASGMKAFF
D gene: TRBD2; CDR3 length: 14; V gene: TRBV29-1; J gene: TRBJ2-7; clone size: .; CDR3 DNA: TGCAGCGTTGAAGTGGCTAGCGGGAGTTACGAGCAGTACTTC; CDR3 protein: CSVEVASGSYEQYF
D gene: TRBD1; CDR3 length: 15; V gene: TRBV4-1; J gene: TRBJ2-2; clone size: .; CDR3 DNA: TGCGCCAGCAGCCCCCGGGACAGCCTTACCGGGGAGCTGTTTTTT; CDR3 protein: CASSPRDSLTGELFF
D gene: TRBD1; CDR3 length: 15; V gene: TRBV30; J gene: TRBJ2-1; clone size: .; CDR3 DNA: TGTGCCTGGAGCTTAGACAGGGGGTTCTACAATGAGCAGTTCTTC; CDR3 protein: CAWSLDRGFYNEQFF
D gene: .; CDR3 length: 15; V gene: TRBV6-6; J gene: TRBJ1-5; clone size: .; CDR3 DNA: TGTGCCAGCAAAACCCCAGGGATGGGCAATCAGCCCCAGCATTTT; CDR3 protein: CASKTPGMGNQPQHF
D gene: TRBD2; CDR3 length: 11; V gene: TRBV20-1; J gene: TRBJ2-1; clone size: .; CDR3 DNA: TGCAGTGTTGAAGCGGGACGAGAGCAGTTCTTC; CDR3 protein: CSVEAGREQFF
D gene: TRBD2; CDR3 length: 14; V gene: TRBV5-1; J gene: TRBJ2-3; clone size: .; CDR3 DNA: TGCGCCAGCAGCTTGAGGACTAGTACAGATACGCAGTATTTT; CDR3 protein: CASSLRTSTDTQYF
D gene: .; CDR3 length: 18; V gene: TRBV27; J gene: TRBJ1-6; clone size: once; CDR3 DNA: TGTGCCAGCAGTTTATACCCCCCTGGGGGGGTACTTTACTCACCCCTCCACTTT; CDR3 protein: CASSLYPPGGVLYSPLHF
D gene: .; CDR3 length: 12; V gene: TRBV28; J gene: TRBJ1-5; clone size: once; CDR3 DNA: TGTGCCAGCAGTTTTCCCCAGGCGCCCCAGCATTTT; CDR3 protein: CASSFPQAPQHF
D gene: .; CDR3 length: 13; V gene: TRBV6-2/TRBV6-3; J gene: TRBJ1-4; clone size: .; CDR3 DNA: TGTGCCAGCAGTCCCCAGGGATATGAAAAACTGTTTTTT; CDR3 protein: CASSPQGYEKLFF
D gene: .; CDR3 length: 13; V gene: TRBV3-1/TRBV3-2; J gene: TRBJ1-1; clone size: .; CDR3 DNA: TGTGCCAGCAGCCCGGGACATCACACTGAAGCTTTCTTT; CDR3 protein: CASSPGHHTEAFF
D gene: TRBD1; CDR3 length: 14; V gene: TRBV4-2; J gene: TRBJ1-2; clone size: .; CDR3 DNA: TGTGCCAGCAGCCAAGACAGGGGGCCCTATGGCTACACCTTC; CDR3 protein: CASSQDRGPYGYTF
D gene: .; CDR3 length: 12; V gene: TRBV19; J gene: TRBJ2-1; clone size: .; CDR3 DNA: TGTGCCAGTAGTATAGAGGCGGGGGAGCAGTTCTTC; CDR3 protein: CASSIEAGEQFF
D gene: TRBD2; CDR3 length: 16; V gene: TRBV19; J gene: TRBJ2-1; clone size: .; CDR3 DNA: TGTGCCAGTAGTCGTACCGCGGGAGGGCCCTTCGATGAGCAGTTCTTC; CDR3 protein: CASSRTAGGPFDEQFF
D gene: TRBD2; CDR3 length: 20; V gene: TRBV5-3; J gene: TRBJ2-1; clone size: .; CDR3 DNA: TGTGCCAGAAGCTTCACTTCCGGGACTAGCGGGCCTCGCTCCTACAATGAGCAGTTCTTC; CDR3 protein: CARSFTSGTSGPRSYNEQFF
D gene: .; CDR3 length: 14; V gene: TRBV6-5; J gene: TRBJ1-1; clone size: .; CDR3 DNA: TGTGCCAGCAGTTACCTGGCAGGCAACACTGAAGCTTTCTTT; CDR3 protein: CASSYLAGNTEAFF
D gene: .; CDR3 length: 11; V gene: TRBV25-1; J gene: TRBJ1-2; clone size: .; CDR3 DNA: TGTGCCAGCAGTGAATTCGGGGTATACACCTTC; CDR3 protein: CASSEFGVYTF